One sample yielded the 10 T cell receptor beta chains listed below, sequenced in a study of cytomegalovirus exposure and HLA in healthy donors. The PCR ran on 60 Vbeta and 13 Jbeta primers. Method: immunoSEQ multiplex PCR; TCRdb's copy keeps in-frame clones and lacks some. The sample lists more than 150,000 clones; 70% to 80% were seen once. The specimen was PBMCs. These receptors all come from a male donor in good health and CMV-seronegative.

The chain links TRBV29-1 to TRBJ2-5; maybe TRBD1 (6 bases). CDR3 length: 14 residues. The germline V gene has CDR1 SQVTM and CDR2 ANQGSEA. Deletions cut 4 bases from V and 5 bases from J, with 17 bases between. The CDR3 spells CSVAGDPGSETQYF. The CDR3 DNA reads TGCAGCGTTGCAGGGGACCCTGGTTCGGAGACCCAGTACTTC.

The chain is built from TRBV6-1 and TRBJ2-7; a possible D gene is TRBD2 (5 bases). The CDR3 has 13 residues. Germline V gene lookup returns CDR1 MNHNS and CDR2 SASEGT. The germline V and J ends were trimmed by 6 bases and 1 base, with 10 bases remaining between them. CDR3 bases: TGTGCCAGCAGGAAAGCGGTATCCTACGAGCAGTACTTC. Amino acid sequence: CASRKAVSYEQYF.

In its sample, this clone was seen many times. The V and J genes are TRBV4-3 and TRBJ2-2, with 11 positions matching TRBD2. Germline trimming cut 3 bases from V and 2 bases from J; bases unmatched to any gene: 5. This CDR3 has 17 amino acids. CDR1 is LGHNA, CDR2 YSLEER, per germline. This chain's CDR3 is CASSQDLAGGNTGELFF. As DNA, the CDR3 is TGCGCCAGCAGCCAGGATCTAGCGGGGGGCAACACCGGGGAGCTGTTTTTT.

In this sample, this clone turned up a few times. This rearrangement joins TRBV29-1 to TRBJ1-1; D unresolved. Trimming cost V 3 bases and J 1 base, with 9 bases left between them. CDR1 SQVTM and CDR2 ANQGSEA come from the germline V gene. There are 13 residues in the CDR3. Here the CDR3 DNA reads TGCAGCGTTGAGAGTCGGGGGAACACTGAAGCTTTCTTT. The encoded protein is CSVESRGNTEAFF.

This clone appeared once. The chain links TRBV5-8 to TRBJ2-5; possible D gene TRBD1, 6 bases. The ends were cut back, 5 bases at V and 2 bases at J, with 13 bases in the middle. Germline-derived CDR1 and CDR2 are SGHTS and YDEGEE. The CDR3 runs 14 residues. CDR3 amino acids: CASRPTGHQETQYF. The CDR3 bases are TGTGCCAGCAGGCCTACGGGACATCAAGAGACCCAGTACTTC.

The CDR3 is CASRDLNTEAFF. The CDR3 nucleotides read TGTGCCAGCAGAGACTTAAACACTGAAGCTTTCTTT. The rearrangement uses TRBV28 and TRBJ1-1, with unresolved D. The CDR3 is made up of 12 amino acids. The ends were cut back, 6 bases at V and 2 bases at J, with 7 bases in the middle. The germline gives CDR1 MDHEN, CDR2 SYDVKM.

V is TRBV19 and J is TRBJ2-4, with D perhaps matching TRBD1 (6 bases). The CDR3 is 16 amino acids. CDR1 and CDR2 from the germline V gene are LNHDA and SQIVND (reference sequence). V was trimmed by 6 bases and J by 0 bases, leaving 15 bases between them. The CDR3 is CASSQQGYAAKNIQYF. The DNA of the CDR3 is TGTGCCAGTAGCCAACAGGGCTATGCAGCCAAAAACATTCAGTACTTC.

Concerning this clone itself: Other DNA sequences within the sample encode an identical CDR3. This rearrangement joins TRBV27 to TRBJ2-1; the match to TRBD2 covers 8 bases. The CDR3 runs 15 residues. The germline gives CDR1 MNHEY, CDR2 SMNVEV (reference sequence). J lost 0 bases, V lost 2 bases, and 0 bases had no gene match. The CDR3 is CASSLSGSSYNEQFF. For the CDR3, the DNA is TGTGCCAGCAGTTTAAGCGGGAGCTCCTACAATGAGCAGTTCTTC.

This chain connects TRBV5-1 to TRBJ2-1; a possible D gene is TRBD2 (5 bases). Germline V CDR1 and CDR2: SGHRS, YFSETQ. The CDR3 consists of 15 residues. With 1 base removed from V and 6 bases from J, the gap between germline ends came to 14 bases. CDR3: CASSLSASSGNEQFF. CDR3 nucleotides: TGCGCCAGCAGCTTGTCGGCTAGCTCCGGCAATGAGCAGTTCTTC.

In its sample, this clone was seen a few times. This chain connects TRBV28 to TRBJ1-2, with 7 bases lining up with TRBD1. Trimming at V came to 2 bases and at J to 4 bases, leaving 4 bases not matched to a gene. There are 14 residues in the CDR3. The germline V gene encodes CDR1 MDHEN and CDR2 SYDVKM. The CDR3 DNA is TGTGCCAGCAGTTTAGGGACAGAAGCCTATGGCTACACCTTC. Protein: CASSLGTEAYGYTF.